These 14 T cell receptor beta chains originate from one sample sequenced in a study of cytomegalovirus exposure and HLA in healthy donors. Primers: 60 Vbeta forward and 13 Jbeta reverse. Sequencing was performed with immunoSEQ multiplex PCR; in TCRdb, only in-frame clones are kept and a portion is missing. The sample gives about 200,000 clones, roughly 85% of which show up once; 4.4% is in the top ten. The sample comprised PBMCs. All receptors come from a woman aged 25-40 years in good health and CMV-seropositive.

The chain employs TRBV2 and TRBJ2-5, with D unresolved. This CDR3 comprises 12 residues. CDR1 is SNHLY and CDR2 is FYNNEI in the germline V gene. V was clipped by 7 bases and J by 4 bases, with 10 bases between them. CDR3 amino acids: CASIETRETQYF. The CDR3 DNA reads as TGTGCCAGCATTGAGACAAGAGAGACCCAGTACTTC.

In its sample, this clone was seen a few times. V is TRBV29-1 and J is TRBJ1-1, with 8 nucleotides matching TRBD1. The length of the CDR3 is 15 residues. Germline CDR1 is SQVTM and CDR2 is ANQGSEA. Unmatched junction bases numbered 5, after V lost 1 base and J lost 1 base. The CDR3 is CSVEVQQGGNTEAFF. The DNA of the CDR3 is TGCAGCGTTGAAGTACAACAGGGGGGGAACACTGAAGCTTTCTTT.

The genes are TRBV29-1 and TRBJ2-5; 11 nucleotides agree with TRBD2. The J call may be in error: the DNA end matches TRBJ2-7 better. Germline CDR1 reads SQVTM; CDR2 reads ANQGSEA. The CDR3 totals 15 residues. CDR3 coding DNA: TGCAGCGTTGAGCTAGCGGGAGGCCTCTCCTACGAGCAGTACTTC. The encoded protein is CSVELAGGLSYEQYF.

This clone was counted between two and nine times. The CDR3 is CASNPTSGSTGELFF. Written as DNA, the CDR3 is TGTGCCAGTAATCCGACTAGCGGCTCCACCGGGGAGCTGTTTTTT. This chain connects TRBV19 to TRBJ2-2; 9 bases map to TRBD2. Germline assignment: CDR1 LNHDA and CDR2 SQIVND (reference sequence). The CDR3 runs 15 residues. After removal of 7 bases from V and 4 bases from J, the junction contained 7 bases not matched to a gene. Full variable domain (missing parts from reference TRBV19 and TRBJ2-2): DGGITQSPKYLFRKEGQNVTLSCEQNLNHDAMYWYRQDPGQGLRLIYYSQIVNDFQKGDIAEGYSVSREKKESFPLTVTSAQKNPTAFYLCASNPTSGSTGELFFGEGSRLTVL.

The chain recombines TRBV9 with TRBJ1-6; possible D gene TRBD1, 6 bases. The CDR3 is 16 amino acids. Germline V gene lookup returns CDR1 SGDLS and CDR2 YYNGEE. V gave up 0 bases and J gave up 2 bases, with 9 bases separating them. CDR3 bases: TGTGCCAGCAGCGTAGGGGGGGGCACCTATAATTCACCCCTCCACTTT. Protein product: CASSVGGGTYNSPLHF. The full variable domain, rest sourced from reference TRBV9 and TRBJ1-6, is DSGVTQTPKHLITATGQRVTLRCSPRSGDLSVYWYQQSLDQGLQFLIQYYNGEERAKGNILERFSAQQFPDLHSELNLSSLELGDSALYFCASSVGGGTYNSPLHFGNGTRLTVT.

CDR3 DNA: TGTGCCAGCGGGCCGGGAGGATCGGTCGAGCAGTACTTC. Translation gives CASGPGGSVEQYF. This chain links TRBV9 with TRBJ2-7, with TRBD2 matching 7 bases. This CDR3 has 13 residues. V was pared by 7 bases and J by 6 bases, with 10 bases of the junction left unmatched. Germline V gene lookup returns CDR1 SGDLS and CDR2 YYNGEE.

The J gene is TRBJ1-4, the V gene TRBV4-3, with D perhaps TRBD1 (5 bases). The CDR3 has 16 residues. V was trimmed by 0 bases and J by 10 bases, leaving 18 bases between them. CDR1 is LGHNA and CDR2 is YSLEER in the germline V gene. CDR3 DNA sequence: TGCGCCAGCAGCCAAGACTCTCGCCAGGGTGGGGCAAAACTGTTTTTT. Amino acids: CASSQDSRQGGAKLFF.

The CDR3 DNA follows: TGCAGTGCACGCGGCGCCAGCGGTGATACGCAGTATTTT. Translating gives CSARGASGDTQYF. The chain couples TRBV29-1 to TRBJ2-3; a possible D gene is TRBD2 (5 bases). From germline, CDR1 is SQVTM and CDR2 ANQGSEA. There are 13 residues in the CDR3.

This chain uses TRBV11-2 with TRBJ1-2, with D possibly being TRBD1 (5 bases). Germline lookup yields CDR1 SGHAT and CDR2 FQNNGV. The CDR3 is 14 residues long. V dropped 6 bases and J dropped 8 bases, with 19 bases sitting between them. This CDR3 is CASRIGRGRRGYTF. The CDR3 DNA is TGTGCCAGCAGAATAGGGAGGGGCCGCCGCGGCTACACCTTC. Full variable domain (missing parts from reference TRBV11-2 and TRBJ1-2): EAGVAQSPRYKIIEKRQSVAFWCNPISGHATLYWYQQILGQGPKLLIQFQNNGVVDDSQLPKDRFSAERLKGVDSTLKIQPAKLEDSAVYLCASRIGRGRRGYTFGSGTRLTVV.

A word on this clone: Additional DNA sequences in this sample encode the identical CDR3. V gene TRBV11-3 combines with J gene TRBJ2-7; 9 bases align to TRBD1. Trimming removed 6 bases from V and 2 bases from J; junction bases left unmatched: 8. The CDR3 covers 15 residues. The germline V gene encodes CDR1 SGHNT and CDR2 YENEEA. The CDR3 DNA reads as TGTGCCAGCAGTTCCCCGGGACAGGGAACCTACGAGCAGTACTTC. Translation: CASSSPGQGTYEQYF.

The chain uses TRBV27 and TRBJ2-1; D is undetermined. V was trimmed by 3 bases and J by 5 bases, leaving 14 bases between them. The CDR3 extends over 15 amino acids. CDR1 and CDR2 (germline): MNHEY, SMNVEV (reference sequence). The CDR3 region has the DNA TGTGCCAGCAGTTTCTCGGCAGGCGCCGACAATGAGCAGTTCTTC. Translation gives CASSFSAGADNEQFF.

V gene TRBV7-9 combines with J gene TRBJ2-7; D ambiguous. Trimming removed 5 bases at V and 7 bases at J, with 18 bases between. The germline V gene encodes CDR1 SEHNR and CDR2 FQNEAQ (reference sequence). The CDR3 is made up of 14 amino acids. CDR3 protein: CASSPLQTGWEQYF. In DNA form, the CDR3 reads TGTGCCAGCAGCCCCCTACAAACCGGGTGGGAGCAGTACTTC. Complete variable domain (other parts from reference TRBV7-9 and TRBJ2-7): DTGVSQNPRHKITKRGQNVTFRCDPISEHNRLYWYRQTLGQGPEFLTYFQNEAQLEKSRLLSDRFSAERPKGSFSTLEIQRTEQGDSAMYLCASSPLQTGWEQYFGPGTRLTVT.

V gene TRBV5-4 combines with J gene TRBJ1-4; D is unclear. This CDR3 has 13 residues. V shed 0 bases and J shed 5 bases, with 5 bases lying between them. Germline CDR1 and CDR2: SGHNT and YYREEE (reference sequence). The CDR3 coding sequence is TGTGCCAGCAGCTTGGGAGGGAATGAAAAACTGTTTTTT. This translates into CASSLGGNEKLFF.

V gene TRBV6-1 combines with J gene TRBJ2-1, with TRBD2 as a possible D gene (5 bases). The CDR3 has 14 residues. V was pared by 1 base and J by 3 bases, with 7 bases between. Germline V gene sequence: CDR1 MNHNS, CDR2 SASEGT. The CDR3 loop is CASSEGRDYNEQFF. The CDR3 DNA reads as TGTGCCAGCAGTGAAGGACGGGACTACAATGAGCAGTTCTTC.